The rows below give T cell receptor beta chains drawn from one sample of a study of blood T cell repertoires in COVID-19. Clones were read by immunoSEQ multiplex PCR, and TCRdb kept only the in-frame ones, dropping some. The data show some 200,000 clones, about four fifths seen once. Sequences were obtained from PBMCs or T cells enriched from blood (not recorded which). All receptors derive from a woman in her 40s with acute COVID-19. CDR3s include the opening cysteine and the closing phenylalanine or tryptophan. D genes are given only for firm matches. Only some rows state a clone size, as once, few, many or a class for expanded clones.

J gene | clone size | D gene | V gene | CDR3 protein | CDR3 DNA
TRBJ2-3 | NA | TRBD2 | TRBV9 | CASSLAGGIPDTQYF | TGTGCCAGCAGCCTAGCGGGAGGAATCCCAGATACGCAGTATTTT
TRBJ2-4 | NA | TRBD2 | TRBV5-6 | CASTRTSVMDIQYF | TGTGCCAGCACCCGGACTAGCGTTATGGACATTCAGTACTTC
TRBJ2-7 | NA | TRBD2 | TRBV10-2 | CASSGGTSLSYEQYF | TGCGCCAGCAGTGGGGGGACTAGCTTATCCTACGAGCAGTACTTC
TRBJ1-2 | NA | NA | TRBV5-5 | CASSSWQGPYGYTF | TGTGCCAGCAGCAGTTGGCAGGGGCCCTATGGCTACACCTTC
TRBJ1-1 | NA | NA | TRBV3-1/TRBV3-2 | CASSQEWRAGVTEAFF | TGTGCCAGCAGCCAAGAATGGAGGGCAGGCGTCACTGAAGCTTTCTTT
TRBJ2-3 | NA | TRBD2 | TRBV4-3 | CASSQNSGGAVSDTQYF | TGCGCCAGCAGCCAGAATAGCGGGGGGGCCGTATCAGATACGCAGTATTTT
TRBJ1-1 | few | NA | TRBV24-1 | CATRLHKNTEAFF | TGTGCCACCAGACTCCATAAGAACACTGAAGCTTTCTTT
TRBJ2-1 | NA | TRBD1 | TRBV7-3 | CASSARQGTEQFF | TGTGCCAGCAGCGCAAGACAGGGCACTGAGCAGTTCTTC
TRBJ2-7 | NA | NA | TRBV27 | CASRSLGQFSYEQYF | TGTGCCAGCAGGTCCTTGGGGCAGTTCTCCTACGAGCAGTACTTC
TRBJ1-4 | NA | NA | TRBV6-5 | CASRRVATNEKLFF | TGTGCCAGCAGGCGTGTTGCAACTAATGAAAAACTGTTTTTT
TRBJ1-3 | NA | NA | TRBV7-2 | CASSLGPRSRAIYF | TGTGCCAGCAGCTTAGGACCGCGAAGCAGGGCCATATATTTT
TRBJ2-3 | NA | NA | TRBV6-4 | CASSDVGGTQYF | TGTGCCAGCAGTGATGTCGGAGGTACGCAGTATTTT
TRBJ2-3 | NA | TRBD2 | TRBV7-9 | CASSSLLAGGTTDTQYF | TGTGCCAGCAGCTCCCTGCTAGCGGGAGGGACCACAGATACGCAGTATTTT
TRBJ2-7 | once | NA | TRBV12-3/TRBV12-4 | CASSKQGYYEQYF | TGTGCCAGCAGCAAACAGGGCTACTACGAGCAGTACTTC
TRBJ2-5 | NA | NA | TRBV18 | CASSPGSLETQYF | TGTGCCAGCTCACCCGGGAGTTTGGAGACCCAGTACTTC
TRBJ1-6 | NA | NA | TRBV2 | CASTLPGDSPLHF | TGTGCCAGCACCTTGCCAGGGGATTCACCCCTCCACTTT
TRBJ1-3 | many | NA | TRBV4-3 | CASSRQRNSGNTIYF | TGCGCCAGCAGCCGACAGAGGAACTCTGGAAACACCATATATTTT
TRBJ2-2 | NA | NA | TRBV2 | CASIGQSHRELFF | TGTGCCAGCATCGGACAGTCCCACCGGGAGCTGTTTTTT
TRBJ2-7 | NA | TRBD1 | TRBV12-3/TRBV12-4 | CASSWDRVYEQYF | TGTGCCAGCAGTTGGGACAGGGTCTACGAGCAGTACTTC
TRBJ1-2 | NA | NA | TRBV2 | CASSERGRLGGYTF | TGTGCCAGCAGTGAAAGGGGCCGGCTGGGTGGCTACACCTTC
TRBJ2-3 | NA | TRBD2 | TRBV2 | CASSPRTSGTLDTQYF | TGTGCCAGCAGTCCCCGGACTAGCGGGACCTTGGATACGCAGTATTTT
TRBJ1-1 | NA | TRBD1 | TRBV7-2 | CASSSLYRTGNTEAFF | TGTGCCAGCAGCTCGTTGTATAGGACAGGGAACACTGAAGCTTTCTTT
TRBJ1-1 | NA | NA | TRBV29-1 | CSVGRGGSAEAFF | TGCAGCGTTGGCAGAGGGGGAAGTGCTGAAGCTTTCTTT
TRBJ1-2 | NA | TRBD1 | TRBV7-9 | CASSLAGTAYGYTF | TGTGCCAGCAGCTTAGCTGGGACAGCCTATGGCTACACCTTC
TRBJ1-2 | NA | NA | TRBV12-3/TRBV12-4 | CASSFRAGDGYTF | TGTGCCAGCAGTTTTAGGGCAGGGGATGGCTACACCTTC
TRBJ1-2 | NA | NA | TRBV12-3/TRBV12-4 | CASSKQSLGYTF | TGTGCCAGCAGCAAACAGAGTCTTGGCTACACCTTC
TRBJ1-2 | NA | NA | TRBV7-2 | CASSPDSLYGYTF | TGTGCCAGCAGCCCTGACAGTTTATATGGCTACACCTTC
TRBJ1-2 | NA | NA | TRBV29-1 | CSGWQEGSYGYTF | TGCAGCGGGTGGCAGGAGGGCTCCTATGGCTACACCTTC
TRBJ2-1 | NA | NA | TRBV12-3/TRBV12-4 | CASSSQNEQFF | TGTGCCAGTTCCTCACAGAATGAGCAGTTCTTC
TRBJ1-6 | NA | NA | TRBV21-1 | CASSNGPVDRGCSNSPLHF | TGTGCCAGCAGCAACGGCCCTGTTGACAGGGGGTGCTCTAATTCACCCCTCCACTTT
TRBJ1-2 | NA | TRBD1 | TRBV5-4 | CASSSSVRGPLSHYGYTF | TGTGCCAGCAGCTCCAGTGTCAGGGGGCCTCTTTCCCACTATGGCTACACCTTC
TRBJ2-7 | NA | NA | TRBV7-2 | CASRPTASSYEQYF | TGTGCCAGCAGGCCGACAGCCAGCTCCTACGAGCAGTACTTC
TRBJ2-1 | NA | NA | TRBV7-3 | CASSVLGSPYNEQFF | TGTGCCAGCAGCGTCCTCGGGAGTCCCTACAATGAGCAGTTCTTC
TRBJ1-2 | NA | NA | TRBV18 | CASSPQTDPNYGYTF | TGTGCCAGCTCACCACAGACAGACCCTAACTATGGCTACACCTTC
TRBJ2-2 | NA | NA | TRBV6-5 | CASSPVGNTGELFF | TGTGCCAGCAGTCCCGTCGGGAACACCGGGGAGCTGTTTTTT
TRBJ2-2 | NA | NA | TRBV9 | CASSVAGSTGELFF | TGTGCCAGCAGCGTAGCTGGCAGCACCGGGGAGCTGTTTTTT
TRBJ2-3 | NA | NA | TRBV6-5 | CASTSQGTDTQYF | TGTGCCAGCACTTCACAGGGCACAGATACGCAGTATTTT
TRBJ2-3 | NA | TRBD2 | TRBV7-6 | CASRSGLSTDTQYF | TGTGCCAGCAGATCGGGACTAAGCACAGATACGCAGTATTTT
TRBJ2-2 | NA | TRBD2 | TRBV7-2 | CASSLGTSGKNTGELFF | TGTGCCAGCAGCCTAGGGACTAGCGGGAAGAACACCGGGGAGCTGTTTTTT
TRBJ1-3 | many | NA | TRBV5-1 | CASSLSGLYSGNTIYF | TGCGCCAGCAGCTTGTCGGGACTGTACTCTGGAAACACCATATATTTT
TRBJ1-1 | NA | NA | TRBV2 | CASSRILRGQMNTEAFF | TGTGCCAGCAGTCGCATCCTCCGGGGACAAATGAACACTGAAGCTTTCTTT
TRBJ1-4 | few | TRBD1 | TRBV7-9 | CASSQGQGREKLFF | TGTGCCAGCAGCCAAGGACAGGGAAGGGAAAAACTGTTTTTT
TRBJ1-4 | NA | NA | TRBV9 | CASSVTGATNEKLFF | TGTGCCAGCAGCGTAACCGGAGCAACTAATGAAAAACTGTTTTTT
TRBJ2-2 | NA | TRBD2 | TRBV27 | CASSLYGRFGGELFF | TGTGCCAGCAGTTTATACGGGAGGTTCGGCGGGGAGCTGTTTTTT
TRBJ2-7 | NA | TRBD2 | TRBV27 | CASSLAGTTDFYEQYF | TGTGCCAGCAGTTTGGCCGGGACTACTGATTTCTACGAGCAGTACTTC
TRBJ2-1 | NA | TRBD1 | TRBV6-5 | CASSLGPDRGTAQFF | TGTGCCAGCAGTCTAGGGCCGGACAGGGGAACGGCGCAGTTCTTC
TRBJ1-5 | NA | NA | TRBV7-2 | CASSLALGRGQPQHF | TGTGCCAGCAGCTTAGCGTTGGGAAGGGGTCAGCCCCAGCATTTT
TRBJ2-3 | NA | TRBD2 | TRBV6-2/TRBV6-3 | CASSSLAGATDTQYF | TGTGCCAGCAGTTCACTAGCGGGGGCCACAGATACGCAGTATTTT
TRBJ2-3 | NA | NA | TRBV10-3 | CAISEEWLRLGGDTQYF | TGTGCCATCAGTGAGGAGTGGCTGCGCCTGGGGGGAGATACGCAGTATTTT
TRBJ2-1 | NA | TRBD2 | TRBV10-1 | CANDYSSGSSYNEQFF | TGCGCCAACGATTACTCTAGCGGGAGCTCCTACAATGAGCAGTTCTTC
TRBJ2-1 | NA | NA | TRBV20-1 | CSASWGDRFNNEQFF | TGCAGTGCTAGTTGGGGTGACAGGTTTAATAATGAGCAGTTCTTC
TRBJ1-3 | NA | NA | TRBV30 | CAWSVIGSSRDTIYF | TGTGCCTGGAGTGTAATAGGGAGTAGCCGTGACACCATATATTTT
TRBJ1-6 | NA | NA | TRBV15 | CATSSRGDSPLHF | TGTGCCACCAGCAGCCGGGGAGATTCACCCCTCCACTTT
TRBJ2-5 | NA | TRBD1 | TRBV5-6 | CASSSRDRGPETQYF | TGTGCCAGCAGCTCCCGGGACAGGGGGCCTGAGACCCAGTACTTC
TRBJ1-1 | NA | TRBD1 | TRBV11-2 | CASSQRQGGDTEAFF | TGTGCCAGCAGCCAAAGACAGGGTGGGGACACTGAAGCTTTCTTT
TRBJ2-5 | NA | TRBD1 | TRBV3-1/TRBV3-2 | CASSYPGTGIETQYF | TGTGCCAGCAGCTATCCCGGGACAGGGATAGAGACCCAGTACTTC